The 14 T cell receptor beta chains reported below all come from one sample, sequenced in a study of T-cell memory formation after mild COVID-19. MiXCR, run by TCRdb on the 5' RACE reads, gives a single entry per CDR3 protein. Among under 300,000 distinct CDR3 sequences listed, approximately 9% were seen once. Sequencing input: PBMCs or a T cell subset sorted from them (not recorded which). The origin of the receptors is a man aged 18 to 30 who had mild COVID-19 (a few samples of this study predate the infection). Cell type and time point are not known.

The DNA for the CDR3 is TGTGCCAGCCCGATGTCCGGACAGGGAGGGTCAACGCAGTATTTT. It codes for CASPMSGQGGSTQYF. The chain combines TRBV2 with TRBJ2-3; perhaps TRBD1 as D (8 bases). V shed 8 bases and J shed 9 bases, with 24 bases lying between them. CDR1 and CDR2 (germline): SNHLY, FYNNEI. The CDR3 consists of 15 residues. The full variable domain, completed using reference TRBV2 and TRBJ2-3, is EPEVTQTPSHQVTQMGQEVILRCVPISNHLYFYWYRQILGQKVEFLVSFYNNEISEKSEIFDDQFSVERPDGSNFTLKIRSTKLEDSAMYFCASPMSGQGGSTQYFGPGTRLTVL.

This clonotype was recorded at least ten times. This rearrangement joins TRBV7-3 to TRBJ2-5; maybe TRBD2 (5 bases). V lost 5 bases to trimming and J lost 7 bases, with 17 bases between them. The CDR3 totals 14 residues. Per germline, CDR1 SGHTA and CDR2 FQGTGA. The CDR3 sequence is CASSPTGEGGTQYF. CDR3 in DNA: TGTGCCAGCAGCCCCACCGGGGAAGGCGGGACCCAGTACTTC.

The chain links TRBV15 to TRBJ2-1; D possibly corresponds to TRBD1 (5 bases). V was pared by 1 base and J by 7 bases, with 11 bases between. CDR3 size: 14 residues. Per germline, CDR1 LNHNV and CDR2 YYDKDF (reference sequence). The CDR3 reads CATSRGRAGNEQFF. The DNA of the CDR3 is TGTGCCACCAGCAGAGGTAGGGCAGGGAATGAGCAGTTCTTC. Drawing the rest from reference TRBV15 and TRBJ2-1, the complete variable domain is DAMVIQNPRYQVTQFGKPVTLSCSQTLNHNVMYWYQQKSSQAPKLLFHYYDKDFNNEADTPDNFQSRRPNTSFCFLDIRSPGLGDTAMYLCATSRGRAGNEQFFGPGTRLTVL.

CDR3 amino acids: CASSWRTGDVLTF. The CDR3 nucleotides are TGTGCCAGCAGCTGGAGGACAGGGGACGTCCTGACTTTC. The V call is TRBV5-4, the J call TRBJ2-6; 9 bases fit TRBD1. The CDR3 sequence is 13 residues long. The J segment lost 11 bases and the V segment lost 3 bases, leaving 3 bases of the junction unmatched. Germline V gene data show CDR1 as SGHNT and CDR2 as YYREEE (reference sequence). Full variable domain (missing parts from reference TRBV5-4 and TRBJ2-6): ETGVTQSPTHLIKTRGQQVTLRCSSQSGHNTVSWYQQALGQGPQFIFQYYREEENGRGNFPPRFSGLQFPNYSSELNVNALELDDSALYLCASSWRTGDVLTFGAGSRLTVL.

This clonotype was seen a handful of times. The chain uses TRBV18 and TRBJ1-3; 8 nucleotides align to TRBD1. Germline values: CDR1 KGHSH, CDR2 LQKENI. The CDR3 has 20 residues. J lost 0 bases, V lost 3 bases, and 16 bases had no gene match. This CDR3 is CASSPGLTGAPRTSGNTIYF. The CDR3 bases are TGTGCCAGCTCACCGGGTCTGACAGGGGCCCCGAGGACCTCTGGAAACACCATATATTTT.

The chain is built from TRBV5-4 and TRBJ1-1; D may be TRBD1 (6 bases). V lost 10 bases and J 3 bases, leaving 25 bases between the germline ends. This CDR3 spans 16 amino acids. Germline CDR1 and CDR2: SGHNT and YYREEE (reference sequence). The CDR3 region has the DNA TGTGCCGGGGCCTTTGGGGGGGGCATTAGGGACACTGAAGCTTTCTTT. This gives the protein CAGAFGGGIRDTEAFF.

This clonotype was seen a few times. The genes are TRBV12-3 or TRBV12-4 and TRBJ2-1, with a tentative D call TRBD2 (5 bases). Between the trimmed V and J ends, which lost 4 bases and 4 bases, there was a span of 23 bases. This CDR3 is 18 amino acids long. The CDR3 protein is CASSSRNSPGNHYNEQFF. Written as DNA, the CDR3 is TGTGCCAGCAGTTCCCGGAACTCCCCGGGGAACCATTACAATGAGCAGTTCTTC.

This clonotype has a handful of counts. The chain combines TRBV7-9 with TRBJ2-2; TRBD1 might be the D (6 bases). The V end was cut by 5 bases, the J end by 3 bases, with 16 bases between. The CDR3 runs to 16 residues. Germline V gives CDR1 SEHNR, CDR2 FQNEAQ (reference sequence). This CDR3 reads CASSQSWGQDTGELFF. The CDR3 DNA reads TGTGCCAGCAGCCAGAGCTGGGGGCAGGACACCGGGGAGCTGTTTTTT.

The V gene is TRBV10-3, the J gene TRBJ2-3, with a tentative D call TRBD1 (6 bases). This CDR3 has 17 amino acids. The germline V gene has CDR1 ENHRY and CDR2 SYGVKD. The germline V and J ends were trimmed by 1 base and 0 bases, with 14 bases remaining between them. CDR3 in DNA: TGTGCCATCAGTGAGTACCGGACAGTGACGAGCACAGATACGCAGTATTTT. This translates into CAISEYRTVTSTDTQYF.

V gene TRBV4-3 combines with J gene TRBJ1-4; maybe TRBD1 (5 bases). V dropped 1 base and J dropped 6 bases, with 12 bases sitting between them. The CDR3 has 15 amino acids. Germline V gene sequence: CDR1 LGHNA, CDR2 YSLEER. CDR3 region: CASSQGRDFYEKLFF. In DNA form, the CDR3 reads TGCGCCAGCAGCCAAGGTCGGGACTTCTATGAAAAACTGTTTTTT.

This clonotype has only a few counts. This rearrangement joins TRBV5-1 to TRBJ2-7; D might be TRBD2 (5 bases). This CDR3 has 14 amino acids. Per germline, CDR1 SGHRS and CDR2 YFSETQ. Trimming left V 3 bases short and J 2 bases short, with 12 bases between. The DNA for the CDR3 is TGCGCCAGCAGCTCCCAGGACTCAGCCTACGAGCAGTACTTC. Protein: CASSSQDSAYEQYF.

The genes are TRBV6-5 and TRBJ1-4; TRBD1 agrees at 7 bases. This CDR3 contains 15 residues. Germline values: CDR1 MNHEY, CDR2 SVGAGI. J gave up 8 bases and V 0 bases, and 6 bases lay outside the gene matches. The CDR3: CASSYSRGGYEKLFF. The DNA for the CDR3 is TGTGCCAGCAGTTACTCCAGGGGGGGATACGAAAAACTGTTTTTT.

In this sample, this clonotype turned up many times. The chain uses TRBV3-1 and TRBJ1-6; 11 nucleotides align to TRBD1. The germline V gene has CDR1 LGHDT and CDR2 YNNKEL (reference sequence). CDR3 length: 16 amino acids. Trimming took 3 bases from V and 6 from J; bases not matched to a gene: 4. The CDR3 DNA is TGTGCCAGCAGCCAGCTTGGGACAGGGGGTAATTCACCCCTCCACTTT. Translating it yields CASSQLGTGGNSPLHF.

The chain links TRBV7-2 to TRBJ1-6, with D maybe TRBD1 (6 bases). The CDR3 extends over 16 amino acids. Germline V gene lookup returns CDR1 SGHTA and CDR2 FQGNSA. The V end was cut by 5 bases, the J end by 5 bases, with 16 bases between. This CDR3 reads CASSEEGVRHNSPLHF. In DNA form, the CDR3 reads TGTGCCAGCAGCGAAGAGGGGGTTAGGCATAATTCACCCCTCCACTTT.